This T cell receptor (beta chain) was observed in a study of neoadjuvant nivolumab and ipilimumab in lung cancer. Across the study: Patients got nivolumab 3 mg/kg on days 1, 15 and 29; combination added ipilimumab 1 mg/kg day 1. Broader study findings: Higher pretherapy blood TCR richness went with higher resected-tumor richness. From pretherapy to surgery, tumor richness and clonality rose with dual therapy. Compared with tumor-adjacent uninvolved lung, resected tumors showed greater richness and clonality.

As regards this clone: Its antigen is currently unknown.

Here immunoSEQ multiplex PCR was the method, and the copy in TCRdb shows in-frame clones only, minus some. The table includes tens of thousands of clones, less than 90% detected once. CDR1 and CDR2 (germline): SGHAT, FQDESV (reference sequence). The CDR3 spans 16 residues. J gave up 4 bases and V 4 bases, and 11 bases lay outside the gene matches. Here the sequenced sample was peripheral blood, taken before neoadjuvant nivolumab, alone or with ipilimumab. The receptor comes from an adult with non-small cell lung cancer. The rearrangement joins TRBV11-1 to TRBJ2-7; 9 bases agree with TRBD2. For the CDR3, the DNA is TGTGCCAGCAGCTCACGCGGGGGGGCCAGTAGGTACGAGCAGTACTTC. Its protein is CASSSRGGASRYEQYF.